This T cell receptor beta chain was sequenced in a study of T cell repertoires in cytomegalovirus infection. Notes on this clonotype: Antigen specificity is unknown.

The CDR3 spans 15 residues. Trimming removed 5 bases from V and 3 bases from J; junction bases left unmatched: 5. The V gene's germline CDR1 is MDHEN and CDR2 SYDVKM. TCRdb redid the calling of the reads with MiXCR, one entry per CDR3 protein. This sample has about 600,000 distinct CDR3 sequences, with about 24% found just once. General study results and limits: Cumulative public TCR beta family frequency identified CMV carriers with the relevant HLA.

The sequence derives from a human donor in good health (CMV status not recorded). Some clones in this sample may be carry-over from other donors' samples. The rearrangement links TRBV28 to TRBJ2-3, with 10 bases fitting TRBD2. Sequencing was carried out using CD8+ T cells from PBMCs. CDR3 in DNA: TGTGCCAGCAGTCTAGCGGGAGATGGGACAGATACGCAGTATTTT. This codes for CASSLAGDGTDTQYF.